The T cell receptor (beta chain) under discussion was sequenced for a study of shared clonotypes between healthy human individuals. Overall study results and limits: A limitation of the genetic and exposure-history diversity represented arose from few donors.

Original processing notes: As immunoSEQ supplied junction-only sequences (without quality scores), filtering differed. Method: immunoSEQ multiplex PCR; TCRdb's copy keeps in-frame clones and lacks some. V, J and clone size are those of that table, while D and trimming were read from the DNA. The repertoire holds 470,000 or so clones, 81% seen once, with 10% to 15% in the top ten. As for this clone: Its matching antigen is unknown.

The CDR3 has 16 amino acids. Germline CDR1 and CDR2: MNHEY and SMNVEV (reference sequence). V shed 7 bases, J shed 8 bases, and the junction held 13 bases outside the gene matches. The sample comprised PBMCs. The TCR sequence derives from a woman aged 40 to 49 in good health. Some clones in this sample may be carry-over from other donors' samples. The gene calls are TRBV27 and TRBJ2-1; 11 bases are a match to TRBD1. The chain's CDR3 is CASTPRGQGGADEQFF. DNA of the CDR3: TGTGCCAGCACCCCACGGGGACAGGGGGGTGCGGATGAGCAGTTCTTC.